This is a list of T cell receptor beta chains from one sample in a study of spatial heterogeneity in lung cancer. One entry per CDR3 protein, called by TCRdb with MiXCR from the 5' RACE reads. The sample carries about 120,000 distinct CDR3 sequences, 11% recorded once. The specimen was PBMCs, collected at follow-up. The receptors here all came from a female donor with early-stage non-small cell lung cancer. Both conserved end residues are part of each CDR3. D genes are given only for firm matches. Rows give clone size only sometimes, using once, few, many, or a class for an expanded clone.

abundance	v_gene	d_gene	j_gene	CDR3aa	CDR3nt
many	TRBV3-1	TRBD2	TRBJ2-2	CASSQSLAGGELFF	TGTGCCAGCAGCCAATCATTAGCGGGAGGGGAGCTGTTTTTT
NA	TRBV20-1	NA	TRBJ2-3	CSAPLDYPSTDTQYF	TGCAGTGCTCCGTTGGACTACCCGAGCACAGATACGCAGTATTTT
NA	TRBV28	NA	TRBJ1-2	CASTRDIYGYTF	TGTGCCAGCACCAGGGACATTTACGGCTACACCTTC
few	TRBV7-6	NA	TRBJ1-4	CASSLTGVANEKLFF	TGTGCCAGCAGCTTAACTGGGGTCGCTAATGAAAAACTGTTTTTT
few	TRBV6-1	NA	TRBJ2-3	CASSMTMGTDTQYF	TGTGCCAGCAGTATGACTATGGGCACAGATACGCAGTATTTT
many	TRBV28	NA	TRBJ2-3	CASKSRRAFTDTQYF	TGTGCCAGCAAATCGCGACGGGCCTTCACAGATACGCAGTATTTT
few	TRBV20-1	TRBD2	TRBJ2-5	CSAPTSGRGRETQYF	TGCAGTGCTCCGACTAGCGGGAGAGGTCGAGAGACCCAGTACTTC
NA	TRBV6-5	NA	TRBJ1-1	CASSGTLNTEAFF	TGTGCCAGCAGCGGGACATTGAACACTGAAGCTTTCTTT
NA	TRBV18	NA	TRBJ2-5	CASSLGQGSSETQYF	TGTGCCAGCTCACTCGGCCAGGGGTCCTCAGAGACCCAGTACTTC
NA	TRBV6-5	NA	TRBJ2-3	CASRRDTTDTQYF	TGTGCCAGCAGACGGGATACCACAGATACGCAGTATTTT
NA	TRBV13	NA	TRBJ2-3	CASSLALTDTQYF	TGTGCCAGCAGCTTAGCCCTCACAGATACGCAGTATTTT
many	TRBV28	TRBD1	TRBJ1-5	CASSARTGANQPQHF	TGTGCCAGCAGTGCCCGGACAGGGGCGAATCAGCCCCAGCATTTT
many	TRBV4-1	NA	TRBJ1-5	CASSQGFRGPAYSQPQHF	TGCGCCAGCAGCCAAGGCTTCCGGGGCCCGGCTTACAGTCAGCCCCAGCATTTT
many	TRBV11-2	NA	TRBJ1-5	CASSFQNNQPQHF	TGTGCCAGCAGCTTCCAGAACAATCAGCCCCAGCATTTT
NA	TRBV5-1	NA	TRBJ1-6	CASSAARGSDSPLHF	TGCGCCAGCAGCGCCGCCCGGGGATCCGATTCACCCCTCCACTTT
few	TRBV2	TRBD2	TRBJ2-7	CASSRTSPISYEQYF	TGTGCCAGCAGTCGGACTAGTCCGATCTCCTACGAGCAGTACTTC
NA	TRBV10-1	TRBD2	TRBJ2-2	CASRAGGTGELFF	TGCGCCAGCAGAGCGGGAGGGACCGGGGAGCTGTTTTTT
many	TRBV4-3	NA	TRBJ1-4	CASSQDGTWADEKLFF	TGCGCCAGCAGCCAAGACGGGACATGGGCCGATGAAAAACTGTTTTTT
NA	TRBV20-1	NA	TRBJ1-4	CSARAVWPEKLFF	TGCAGTGCTAGGGCCGTTTGGCCAGAAAAACTGTTTTTT
NA	TRBV5-1	TRBD1	TRBJ1-2	CASSQGQGANDGYTF	TGCGCCAGCAGCCAAGGACAGGGGGCGAACGATGGCTACACCTTC
NA	TRBV15	NA	TRBJ1-2	CATSPGQNYGYTF	TGTGCCACATCACCAGGACAGAACTATGGCTACACCTTC
many	TRBV4-2	NA	TRBJ1-3	CASSQLLGGLGNTIYF	TGTGCCAGCAGCCAACTCCTGGGGGGGCTTGGAAACACCATATATTTT